This TCR beta chain comes out of a study of cytomegalovirus exposure and HLA in healthy donors. Whole-study results and caveats: Donor immune exposure was known only as CMV serostatus. Trimming of TCR beta V- and J-genes showed a link, identified in a later analysis, to a missense DCLRE1C variant. Per published accounts, TCR beta sequences correctly predicted the HLA-A and HLA-B alleles of most subjects.

The ends lost 5 bases at V and 2 bases at J; junction bases unmatched: 7. This CDR3 is 15 amino acids long. Per germline, CDR1 SGDLS and CDR2 YYNGEE. Note on this clone: Its specificity is not known.

Primers: 60 Vbeta forward and 13 Jbeta reverse. Profiling relied on immunoSEQ multiplex PCR, and the TCRdb table lists in-frame clones only, not all of them. This table holds roughly 200,000 clones, roughly four fifths found once. Despite likely unrecorded immune exposures, the donors were nominally healthy at the time of sampling. The chain carries TRBV9 and TRBJ2-1; TRBD1 matches 7 bases. The clonotype was recovered from a man between 25 and 39 years old in good health and CMV-seronegative. The specimen sequenced was PBMCs. The CDR3 reads CASSLRQGPYNEQFF. CDR3 DNA: TGTGCCAGCAGTCTCCGACAGGGTCCCTACAATGAGCAGTTCTTC.